The 15 T cell receptor beta chains below all came from one sample that was sequenced in a study of beta chain features in type 1 diabetes. The investigators reverse transcribed all of the isolated RNA, so they sequenced expressed TCRB transcripts. Generated by immunoSEQ multiplex PCR, the TCRdb table keeps only in-frame clones and is missing some. This sample has approximately 250,000 clones; 9.6% occur once, and the top ten carry around 0.031%. The sample comprised naive CD4+ T cells from blood. Receptors originate from a woman aged 18-35 years in good health.

This clone was picked up a small number of times. The genes are TRBV5-1 and TRBJ2-7; 9 bases align to TRBD1. Losses at the gene ends were 4 bases for V and 3 bases for J; bases not matched to a gene: 8. The CDR3 loop spans 15 amino acids. From germline, CDR1 is SGHRS and CDR2 YFSETQ. CDR3 residues: CASSRLDRGGYEQYF. CDR3 DNA sequence: TGCGCCAGCAGCCGATTGGACAGGGGCGGCTACGAGCAGTACTTC.

The rearrangement links TRBV7-8 to TRBJ2-3; 7 nucleotides agree with TRBD1. Germline CDR1 reads SGHVS; CDR2 reads FQNEAQ. Trimming removed 5 bases from V and 1 base from J; junction bases left unmatched: 9. The CDR3 loop spans 16 amino acids. CDR3 sequence reads: CASSPRTGWGTDTQYF. Here the CDR3 DNA reads TGTGCCAGCAGCCCGCGGACAGGATGGGGCACAGATACGCAGTATTTT.

The V gene is TRBV7-2, the J gene TRBJ2-4, with TRBD2 matching over 10 bases. Looked up from germline, CDR1 is SGHTA and CDR2 is FQGNSA. J lost 0 bases, V lost 5 bases, and 10 bases had no gene match. This CDR3 has 18 residues. The CDR3: CASSIRLAGLLAKNIQYF. Here the CDR3 DNA reads TGTGCCAGCAGCATCCGACTAGCGGGCCTTCTAGCCAAAAACATTCAGTACTTC.

This chain uses TRBV19 with TRBJ1-1; D is unclear. The CDR3 length is 15 residues. V lost 3 bases and J 0 bases, leaving 11 bases between the germline ends. The germline CDR1 and CDR2 sequences are LNHDA and SQIVND (reference sequence). CDR3 region: CASSISGRMNTEAFF. CDR3 bases: TGTGCCAGTAGTATCTCGGGAAGAATGAACACTGAAGCTTTCTTT.

This clone was observed a few times. The rearrangement links TRBV28 to TRBJ2-1; the D gene is possibly TRBD1 (5 bases). V lost 3 bases and J 8 bases, leaving 14 bases between the germline ends. CDR3 size: 14 residues. Germline V lookup: CDR1 MDHEN, CDR2 SYDVKM. CDR3: CASSFQAGWYEQFF. The CDR3 DNA is TGTGCCAGCAGTTTTCAGGCAGGGTGGTATGAGCAGTTCTTC.

There are a few counts of this clone. The rearrangement joins TRBV7-2 to TRBJ2-3, with a possible D match to TRBD1 (5 bases). The germline CDR1 and CDR2 sequences are SGHTA and FQGNSA. This CDR3 contains 14 residues. The V and J ends lost 2 bases and 0 bases respectively, with 6 bases between them. Here the CDR3 reads CASSLWGSTDTQYF. The CDR3 DNA sequence: TGTGCCAGCAGCTTATGGGGCAGCACAGATACGCAGTATTTT.

CDR3 residues: CASSLGRVYEQYF. As DNA, the CDR3 is TGTGCCAGCAGCTTAGGGCGGGTCTACGAGCAGTACTTC. The chain couples TRBV11-2 to TRBJ2-7; weak D call: TRBD2 (5 bases). Germline assignment: CDR1 SGHAT and CDR2 FQNNGV. The V end was cut by 1 base, the J end by 3 bases, with 7 bases between. This CDR3 region has 13 residues.

The rearrangement links TRBV30 to TRBJ1-1; possibly TRBD1 for D (6 bases). V dropped 8 bases and J dropped 6 bases, with 13 bases sitting between them. The germline V gene has CDR1 GTSNPN and CDR2 SVGIG (reference sequence). The CDR3 runs 11 residues. In DNA, the CDR3 is TGTGCCCGCGAAGGACAGCCTGAAGCTTTCTTT. This codes for CAREGQPEAFF.

This clone was seen only a few times. This chain links TRBV18 with TRBJ1-4; possibly TRBD1 for D (6 bases). The CDR3 has 14 residues. With 3 bases removed from V and 4 bases from J, the gap between germline ends came to 9 bases. Germline CDR1 reads KGHSH; CDR2 reads LQKENI. CDR3 sequence reads: CASSPGAINEKLFF. The CDR3 DNA is TGTGCCAGCTCACCGGGGGCAATTAATGAAAAACTGTTTTTT.

The J gene is TRBJ2-5, the V gene TRBV7-9, with TRBD1 matching 8 bases. Germline CDR1 is SEHNR and CDR2 is FQNEAQ (reference sequence). Trimming removed 3 bases from V and 7 bases from J; junction bases left unmatched: 22. CDR3 size: 19 residues. The CDR3 here is CASSFRQWTGLTPRTTQYF. The CDR3 nucleotides are TGTGCCAGCAGCTTCCGGCAATGGACAGGGCTAACCCCCAGGACGACCCAGTACTTC.

The rearrangement joins TRBV19 to TRBJ1-6, with 10 bases identical to TRBD1. CDR3 length: 16 residues. Germline loops: CDR1 LNHDA, CDR2 SQIVND (reference sequence). V gave up 3 bases and J gave up 8 bases; unmatched junction bases: 7. The CDR3 region is CASSIQETGGHSPLHF. The CDR3 bases are TGTGCCAGTAGTATTCAGGAGACAGGGGGCCATTCACCCCTCCACTTT.

This clone was seen only a few times. This chain links TRBV29-1 with TRBJ1-1; 7 bases agree with TRBD1. The germline V gene encodes CDR1 SQVTM and CDR2 ANQGSEA. V lost 4 bases and J lost 4; bases outside the gene matches: 6. This CDR3 is built from 13 residues. The CDR3 sequence: CSVGPQGVTEAFF. DNA for the CDR3: TGCAGCGTTGGCCCGCAGGGGGTCACTGAAGCTTTCTTT.

The chain joins TRBV12-5 to TRBJ1-1; tentative D call: TRBD1 (6 bases). The germline CDR1 and CDR2 sequences are LGHNT and FRNRAP. The CDR3 has 14 amino acids. With 5 bases removed from V and 3 bases from J, the gap between germline ends came to 13 bases. The CDR3 here is CASGPGGGHTEAFF. CDR3 nucleotide sequence: TGTGCTAGTGGTCCGGGAGGGGGGCACACTGAAGCTTTCTTT. Filled out from reference TRBV12-5 and TRBJ1-1, the complete variable domain reads DARVTQTPRHKVTEMGQEVTMRCQPILGHNTVFWYRQTMMQGLELLAYFRNRAPLDDSGMPKDRFSAEMPDATLATLKIQPSEPRDSAVYFCASGPGGGHTEAFFGQGTRLTVV.

In this sample, this clone turned up once. The genes are TRBV28 and TRBJ1-5, with D maybe TRBD1 (5 bases). This CDR3 is 14 amino acids long. V was shortened by 3 bases and J by 7 bases, with 13 bases between the two germline ends. From germline, CDR1 is MDHEN and CDR2 SYDVKM. CDR3 region: CASSFRGMRQPQHF. DNA of the CDR3: TGTGCCAGCAGTTTCCGGGGGATGAGGCAGCCCCAGCATTTT.

Only a few counts were recorded for this clone. This chain uses TRBV19 with TRBJ2-1, with D perhaps matching TRBD1 (5 bases). Per the germline V gene, CDR1 is LNHDA and CDR2 is SQIVND (reference sequence). V dropped 7 bases and J dropped 0 bases, with 16 bases sitting between them. The CDR3 contains 16 residues. This CDR3 reads CASKLGPVGSYNEQFF. The CDR3, as DNA: TGTGCCAGTAAGTTGGGGCCTGTGGGCTCCTACAATGAGCAGTTCTTC. Complete variable domain (other parts from reference TRBV19 and TRBJ2-1): DGGITQSPKYLFRKEGQNVTLSCEQNLNHDAMYWYRQDPGQGLRLIYYSQIVNDFQKGDIAEGYSVSREKKESFPLTVTSAQKNPTAFYLCASKLGPVGSYNEQFFGPGTRLTVL.